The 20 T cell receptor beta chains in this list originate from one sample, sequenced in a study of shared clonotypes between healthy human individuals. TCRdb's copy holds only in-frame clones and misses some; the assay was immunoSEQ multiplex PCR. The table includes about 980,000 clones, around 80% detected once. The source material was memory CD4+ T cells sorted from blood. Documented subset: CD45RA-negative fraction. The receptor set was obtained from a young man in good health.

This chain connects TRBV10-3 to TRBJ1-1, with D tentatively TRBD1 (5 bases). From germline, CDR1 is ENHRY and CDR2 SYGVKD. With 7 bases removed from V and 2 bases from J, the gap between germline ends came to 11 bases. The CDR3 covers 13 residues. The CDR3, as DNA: TGTGCCATCACCAGGGATCCAAACACTGAAGCTTTCTTT. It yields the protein CAITRDPNTEAFF.

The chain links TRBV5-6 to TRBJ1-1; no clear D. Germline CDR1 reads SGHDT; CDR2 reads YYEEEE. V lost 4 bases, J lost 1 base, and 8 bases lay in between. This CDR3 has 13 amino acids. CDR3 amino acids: CASSPSTNTEAFF. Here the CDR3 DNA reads TGTGCCAGCAGCCCCTCAACGAACACTGAAGCTTTCTTT.

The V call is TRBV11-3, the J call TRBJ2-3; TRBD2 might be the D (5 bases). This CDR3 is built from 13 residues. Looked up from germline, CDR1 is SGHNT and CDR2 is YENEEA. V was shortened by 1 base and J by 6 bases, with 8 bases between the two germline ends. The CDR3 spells CASSLVARDTQYF. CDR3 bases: TGTGCCAGCAGCTTAGTAGCGCGGGATACGCAGTATTTT.

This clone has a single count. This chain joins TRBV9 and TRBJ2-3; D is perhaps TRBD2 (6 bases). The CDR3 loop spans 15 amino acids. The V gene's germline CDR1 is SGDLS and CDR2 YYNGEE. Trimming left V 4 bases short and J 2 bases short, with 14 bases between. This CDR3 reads CASSPGGFYTDTQYF. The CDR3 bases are TGTGCCAGCAGCCCCGGGGGTTTTTACACAGATACGCAGTATTTT.

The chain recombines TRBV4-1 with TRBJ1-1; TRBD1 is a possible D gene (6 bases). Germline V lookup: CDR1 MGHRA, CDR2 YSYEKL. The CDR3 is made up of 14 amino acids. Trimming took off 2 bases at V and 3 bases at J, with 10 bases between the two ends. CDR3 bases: TGCGCCAGCAGCCAAAAGGGGGAATACACTGAAGCTTTCTTT. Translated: CASSQKGEYTEAFF.

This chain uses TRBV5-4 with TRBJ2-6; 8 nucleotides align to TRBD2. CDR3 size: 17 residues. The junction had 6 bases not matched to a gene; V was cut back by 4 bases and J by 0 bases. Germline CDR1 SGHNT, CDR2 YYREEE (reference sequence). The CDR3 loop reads CASSLGTSLSGANVLTF. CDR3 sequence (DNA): TGTGCCAGCAGCCTCGGGACTAGTCTCTCTGGGGCCAACGTCCTGACTTTC. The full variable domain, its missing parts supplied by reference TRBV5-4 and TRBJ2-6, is ETGVTQSPTHLIKTRGQQVTLRCSSQSGHNTVSWYQQALGQGPQFIFQYYREEENGRGNFPPRFSGLQFPNYSSELNVNALELDDSALYLCASSLGTSLSGANVLTFGAGSRLTVL.

The CDR3 reads CATSRSSGTVVYEQYF. DNA for the CDR3: TGTGCCACCAGCAGATCTTCCGGGACAGTTGTCTACGAGCAGTACTTC. The V call is TRBV15, the J call TRBJ2-7; 7 positions agree with TRBD1. Germline-derived CDR1 and CDR2 are LNHNV and YYDKDF (reference sequence). The CDR3 totals 16 residues. The trim removed 2 bases at V and 3 bases at J, leaving 10 bases unmatched.

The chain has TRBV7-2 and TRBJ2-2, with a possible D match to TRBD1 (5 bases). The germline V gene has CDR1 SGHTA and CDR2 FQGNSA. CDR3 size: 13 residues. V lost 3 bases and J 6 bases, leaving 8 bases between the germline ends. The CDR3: CASSFRQSGELFF. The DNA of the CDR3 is TGTGCCAGCAGCTTTCGACAGTCCGGGGAGCTGTTTTTT.

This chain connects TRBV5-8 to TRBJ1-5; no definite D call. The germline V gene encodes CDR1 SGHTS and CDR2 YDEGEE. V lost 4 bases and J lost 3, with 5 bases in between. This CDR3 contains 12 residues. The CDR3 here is CASSIDNQPQHF. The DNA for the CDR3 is TGTGCCAGCAGCATAGACAATCAGCCCCAGCATTTT.

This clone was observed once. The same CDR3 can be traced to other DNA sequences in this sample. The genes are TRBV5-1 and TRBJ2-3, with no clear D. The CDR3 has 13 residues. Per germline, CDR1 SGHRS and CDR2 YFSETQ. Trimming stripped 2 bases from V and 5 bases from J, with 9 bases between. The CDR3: CASSLGIGDTQYF. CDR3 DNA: TGCGCCAGCAGCTTAGGGATAGGAGATACGCAGTATTTT.

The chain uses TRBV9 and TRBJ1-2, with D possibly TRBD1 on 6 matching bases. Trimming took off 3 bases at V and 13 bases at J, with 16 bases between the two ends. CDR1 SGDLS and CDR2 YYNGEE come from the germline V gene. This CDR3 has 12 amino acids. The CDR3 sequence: CASSASPGAFTF. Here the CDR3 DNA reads TGTGCCAGCAGCGCGTCGCCGGGGGCCTTCACCTTC.

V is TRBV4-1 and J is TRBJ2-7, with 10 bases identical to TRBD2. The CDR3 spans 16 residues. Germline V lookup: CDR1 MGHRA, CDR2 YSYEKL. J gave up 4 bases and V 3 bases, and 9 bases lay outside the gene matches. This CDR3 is CASSQSVAGGWYEQYF. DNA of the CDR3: TGCGCCAGCAGCCAGTCCGTAGCGGGAGGTTGGTACGAGCAGTACTTC.

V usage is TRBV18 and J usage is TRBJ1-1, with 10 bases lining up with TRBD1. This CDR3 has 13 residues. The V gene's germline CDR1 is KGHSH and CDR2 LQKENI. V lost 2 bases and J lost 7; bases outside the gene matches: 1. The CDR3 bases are TGTGCCAGCTCACCAGGGACAGGGGTTGAAGCTTTCTTT. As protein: CASSPGTGVEAFF.

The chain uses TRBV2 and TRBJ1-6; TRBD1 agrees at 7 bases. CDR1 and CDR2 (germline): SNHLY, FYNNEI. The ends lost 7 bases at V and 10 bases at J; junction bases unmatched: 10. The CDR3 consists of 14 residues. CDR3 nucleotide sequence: TGTGCCAGCACCGATGGGACAGTCTACTCACCCCTCCACTTT. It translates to CASTDGTVYSPLHF.

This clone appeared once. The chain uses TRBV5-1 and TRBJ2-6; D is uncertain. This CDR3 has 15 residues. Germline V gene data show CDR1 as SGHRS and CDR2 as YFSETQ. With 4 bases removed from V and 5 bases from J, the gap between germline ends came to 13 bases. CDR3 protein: CASSGDVSRANVLTF. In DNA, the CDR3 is TGCGCCAGCAGCGGTGACGTGTCGAGGGCCAACGTCCTGACTTTC.

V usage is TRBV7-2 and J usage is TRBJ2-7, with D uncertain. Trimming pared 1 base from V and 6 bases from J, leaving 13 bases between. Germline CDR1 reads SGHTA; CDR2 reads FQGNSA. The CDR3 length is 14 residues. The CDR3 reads CASSLDLWVREQYF. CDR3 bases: TGTGCCAGCAGCTTAGACCTCTGGGTCCGCGAGCAGTACTTC. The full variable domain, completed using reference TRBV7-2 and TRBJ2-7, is GAGVSQSPSNKVTEKGKDVELRCDPISGHTALYWYRQSLGQGLEFLIYFQGNSAPDKSGLPSDRFSAERTGGSVSTLTIQRTQQEDSAVYLCASSLDLWVREQYFGPGTRLTVT.

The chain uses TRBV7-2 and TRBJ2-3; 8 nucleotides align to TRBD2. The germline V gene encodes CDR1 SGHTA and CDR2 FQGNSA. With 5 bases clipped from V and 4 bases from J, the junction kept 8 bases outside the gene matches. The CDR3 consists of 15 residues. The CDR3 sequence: CASSRLGLEADTQYF. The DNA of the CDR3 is TGTGCCAGCAGCCGCCTGGGACTAGAGGCAGATACGCAGTATTTT.

The CDR3 loop is CASKTLGDEQFF. In nucleotides, the CDR3 is TGTGCCAGCAAAACCCTTGGGGATGAGCAGTTCTTC. This chain links TRBV2 with TRBJ2-1; D remains ambiguous. Germline V gene lookup returns CDR1 SNHLY and CDR2 FYNNEI. V lost 7 bases and J 8 bases, leaving 12 bases between the germline ends. The CDR3 consists of 12 residues.

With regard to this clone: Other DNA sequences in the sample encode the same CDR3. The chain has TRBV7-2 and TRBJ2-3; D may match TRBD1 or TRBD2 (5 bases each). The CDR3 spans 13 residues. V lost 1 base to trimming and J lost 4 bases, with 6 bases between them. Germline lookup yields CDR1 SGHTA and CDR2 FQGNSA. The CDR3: CASSLGGADTQYF. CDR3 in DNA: TGTGCCAGCAGCTTAGGAGGGGCAGATACGCAGTATTTT.

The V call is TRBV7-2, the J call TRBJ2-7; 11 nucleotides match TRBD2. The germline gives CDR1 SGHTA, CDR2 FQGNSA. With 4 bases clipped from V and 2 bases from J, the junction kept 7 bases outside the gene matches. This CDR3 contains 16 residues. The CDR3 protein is CASSSRLAGRAYEQYF. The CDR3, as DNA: TGTGCCAGCAGCTCCCGACTAGCGGGAAGGGCCTACGAGCAGTACTTC.